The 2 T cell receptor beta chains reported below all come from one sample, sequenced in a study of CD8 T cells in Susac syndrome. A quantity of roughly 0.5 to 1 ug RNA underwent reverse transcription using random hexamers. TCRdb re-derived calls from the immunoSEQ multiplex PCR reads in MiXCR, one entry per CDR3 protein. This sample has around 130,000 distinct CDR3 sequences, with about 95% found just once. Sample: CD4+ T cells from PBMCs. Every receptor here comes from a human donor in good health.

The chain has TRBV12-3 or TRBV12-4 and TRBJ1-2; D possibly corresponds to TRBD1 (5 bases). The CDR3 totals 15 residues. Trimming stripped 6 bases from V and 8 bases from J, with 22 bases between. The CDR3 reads CASRGGGTGTGGYTF. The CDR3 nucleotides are TGTGCCAGCAGAGGAGGCGGGACTGGAACCGGCGGCTACACCTTC.

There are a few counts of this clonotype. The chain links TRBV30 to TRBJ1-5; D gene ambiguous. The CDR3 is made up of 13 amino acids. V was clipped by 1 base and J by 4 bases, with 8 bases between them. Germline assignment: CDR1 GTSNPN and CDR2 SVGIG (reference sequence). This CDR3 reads CAWSDDRNQPQHF. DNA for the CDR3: TGTGCCTGGAGTGACGACCGAAATCAGCCCCAGCATTTT.